These 30 T cell receptor beta chains were all obtained from the same sample, sequenced in a study of T cell responses to AZD1222 COVID-19 vaccine. Sequenced by immunoSEQ multiplex PCR; TCRdb stores in-frame clones only, minus some. The data contain roughly 80,000 clones, about nine tenths of them singletons. The material was peripheral blood, obtained on day 0 of MenACWY control vaccination. The receptors were sampled from an adult in good health.

V usage is TRBV29-1 and J usage is TRBJ1-2; 9 bases fit TRBD1. The germline V gene has CDR1 SQVTM and CDR2 ANQGSEA. CDR3 length: 12 amino acids. Trimming cost V 5 bases and J 3 bases; bases outside gene matches: 1. The chain's CDR3 is CSVWTGDYGYTF. DNA of the CDR3: TGCAGCGTTTGGACAGGGGACTATGGCTACACCTTC. The full variable domain, completed using reference TRBV29-1 and TRBJ1-2, is SAVISQKPSRDICQRGTSLTIQCQVDSQVTMMFWYRQQPGQSLTLIATANQGSEATYESGFVIDKFPISRPNLTFSTLTVSNMSPEDSSIYLCSVWTGDYGYTFGSGTRLTVV.

This clone has a handful of counts. The chain uses TRBV30 and TRBJ2-3; D remains unclear. The CDR3 runs 13 residues. Germline lookup yields CDR1 GTSNPN and CDR2 SVGIG (reference sequence). With 5 bases removed from V and 3 bases from J, the gap between germline ends came to 12 bases. CDR3 region: CAWSSFKTDTQYF. CDR3 bases: TGTGCCTGGTCCTCGTTCAAAACAGATACGCAGTATTTT.

The gene calls are TRBV27 and TRBJ2-2; TRBD2 agrees at 9 bases. The V segment lost 3 bases and the J segment 7 bases; nucleotides outside the gene matches: 15. Germline-derived CDR1 and CDR2 are MNHEY and SMNVEV (reference sequence). This CDR3 comprises 18 residues. The CDR3 DNA sequence: TGTGCCAGCAGTTTGGGGAATAGCGGCAGCGGGAGGAACGGGGAGCTGTTTTTT. Translating gives CASSLGNSGSGRNGELFF.

The V and J genes are TRBV28 and TRBJ1-1; TRBD1 might be the D (5 bases). The germline CDR1 and CDR2 sequences are MDHEN and SYDVKM. This CDR3 has 11 residues. V lost 7 bases to trimming and J lost 7 bases, with 10 bases between them. The CDR3 here is CASTWGIEAFF. Written as DNA, the CDR3 is TGTGCCAGCACTTGGGGCATTGAAGCTTTCTTT.

This clone was picked up one time. The chain is built from TRBV2 and TRBJ1-2; TRBD1 matches at 9 bases. The CDR3 length is 14 residues. The ends lost 6 bases at V and 5 bases at J; junction bases unmatched: 7. Per germline, CDR1 SNHLY and CDR2 FYNNEI. The CDR3 spells CASSGEGQGYGYTF. CDR3 DNA: TGTGCCAGCAGCGGGGAAGGACAGGGGTATGGCTACACCTTC.

This chain joins TRBV9 and TRBJ1-4; unclear D gene. The CDR3 contains 14 residues. Per the germline V gene, CDR1 is SGDLS and CDR2 is YYNGEE. V gave up 4 bases and J gave up 3 bases, with 10 bases separating them. CDR3 nucleotides: TGTGCCAGCAGCCAAGGGATGGCTAATGAAAAACTGTTTTTT. Its protein product is CASSQGMANEKLFF.

V usage is TRBV11-2 and J usage is TRBJ1-2; 10 bases agree with TRBD1. The CDR3 is made up of 15 amino acids. Germline assignment: CDR1 SGHAT and CDR2 FQNNGV. The V gene end was trimmed by 3 bases and the J gene end by 4 bases; junction bases not matched to a gene: 5. This CDR3 reads CASSFDRGQGYGYTF. The CDR3 DNA reads as TGTGCCAGCAGCTTTGACAGGGGGCAAGGCTATGGCTACACCTTC.

The chain has TRBV28 and TRBJ1-1; possibly TRBD1 for D (5 bases). Trimming removed 5 bases at V and 10 bases at J, with 14 bases between. This CDR3 has 12 residues. Germline CDR1 MDHEN, CDR2 SYDVKM. In DNA, the CDR3 is TGTGCCAGCAGTCCAGGGCCCCTCGTAGCTTTCTTT. It specifies CASSPGPLVAFF.

The CDR3: CSVTDQETQYF. The CDR3 coding sequence is TGCAGTGTTACCGACCAAGAGACCCAGTACTTC. J is TRBJ2-5 and V is TRBV20-1; D remains ambiguous. The CDR3 covers 11 residues. V was trimmed by 7 bases and J by 0 bases, leaving 6 bases between them. Germline values: CDR1 DFQATT, CDR2 SNEGSKA (reference sequence).

The rearrangement joins TRBV10-3 to TRBJ1-2; the D is unclear. There are 14 residues in the CDR3. Germline V gene data show CDR1 as ENHRY and CDR2 as SYGVKD. Trimming stripped 0 bases from V and 2 bases from J, with 7 bases between. The chain's CDR3 is CAISESPANYGYTF. For the CDR3, the DNA is TGTGCCATCAGTGAGTCGCCAGCAAACTATGGCTACACCTTC.

V usage is TRBV27 and J usage is TRBJ2-5; a weak D match, TRBD2 (5 bases). The V end was cut by 6 bases, the J end by 1 base, with 9 bases between. The germline gives CDR1 MNHEY, CDR2 SMNVEV (reference sequence). This CDR3 spans 13 amino acids. The CDR3 protein is CASRSGLQETQYF. CDR3 bases: TGTGCCAGCAGGAGCGGCCTCCAAGAGACCCAGTACTTC.

The chain has TRBV4-3 and TRBJ1-1; D unclear. CDR3 length: 15 amino acids. In germline, CDR1 is LGHNA, CDR2 YSLEER. V was trimmed by 2 bases and J by 5 bases, leaving 15 bases between them. CDR3 nucleotides: TGCGCCAGCAGCCAACTGGCCCGGGGAGGGACTGAAGCTTTCTTT. Protein: CASSQLARGGTEAFF.

The count of this clone is one. The rearrangement joins TRBV29-1 to TRBJ2-3; TRBD2 agrees at 8 bases. The CDR3 length is 14 residues. Losses at the gene ends were 4 bases for V and 4 bases for J; bases not matched to a gene: 7. Germline lookup yields CDR1 SQVTM and CDR2 ANQGSEA. CDR3: CSVGSGNEPDTQYF. The CDR3 nucleotides read TGCAGCGTTGGTAGCGGGAACGAGCCAGATACGCAGTATTTT.

CDR3 sequence: CASKSWDLNSNQPQHF. The CDR3 bases are TGTGCCAGCAAATCATGGGACCTCAATAGCAATCAGCCCCAGCATTTT. The chain combines TRBV28 with TRBJ1-5, with a tentative D call TRBD1 (5 bases). V gave up 7 bases and J gave up 0 bases, with 16 bases separating them. The germline V gene has CDR1 MDHEN and CDR2 SYDVKM. CDR3 length equals 16 residues.

The chain recombines TRBV15 with TRBJ2-5; D possibly corresponds to TRBD2 (5 bases). Germline V gene sequence: CDR1 LNHNV, CDR2 YYDKDF (reference sequence). Trimming shortened V by 0 bases and J by 1 base, and 12 bases separated the two germline ends. The CDR3 is made up of 16 amino acids. CDR3 nucleotide sequence: TGTGCCACCAGCAGAGATGCGGGCCAGGCCCAAGAGACCCAGTACTTC. It yields the protein CATSRDAGQAQETQYF.

The chain couples TRBV10-3 to TRBJ2-7, with a weak D call TRBD1 (6 bases). The CDR3 length is 14 residues. Looked up from germline, CDR1 is ENHRY and CDR2 is SYGVKD. V shed 3 bases and J shed 2 bases, with 11 bases lying between them. The CDR3 loop reads CAISDRGLTYEQYF. In DNA, the CDR3 is TGTGCCATCAGTGACAGGGGCCTTACCTACGAGCAGTACTTC.

The V call is TRBV4-3, the J call TRBJ1-2; a possible D gene is TRBD1 (5 bases). With 3 bases removed from V and 7 bases from J, the gap between germline ends came to 12 bases. The CDR3 consists of 13 residues. CDR1 is LGHNA and CDR2 is YSLEER in the germline V gene. CDR3 sequence (DNA): TGCGCCAGCAGCCACGTCTCCGGGGGTGGCTACACCTTC. Translated, it gives CASSHVSGGGYTF.

This sequence joins TRBV7-3 and TRBJ1-5; 8 bases line up with TRBD1. This CDR3 region has 17 residues. Unmatched junction bases numbered 11, after V lost 2 bases and J lost 5 bases. Germline V gene data show CDR1 as SGHTA and CDR2 as FQGTGA. CDR3 in amino acids: CASSLLPTGALHQPQHF. The CDR3 DNA sequence: TGTGCCAGCAGCTTACTCCCGACAGGGGCTTTGCATCAGCCCCAGCATTTT.

The chain employs TRBV6-4 and TRBJ1-5; unclear D gene. The CDR3 length is 13 residues. V gave up 3 bases and J gave up 6 bases, with 9 bases separating them. In germline, CDR1 is MRHNA, CDR2 SNTAGT. The CDR3: CASSEGYGQPQHF. Written as DNA, the CDR3 is TGTGCCAGCAGTGAAGGGTATGGTCAGCCCCAGCATTTT.

The table lists this clone with a count of one. The rearrangement joins TRBV25-1 to TRBJ2-7; D is ambiguous. From germline, CDR1 is MGHDK and CDR2 SYGVNS. The CDR3 is made up of 11 amino acids. Trimming cost V 6 bases and J 3 bases, with 6 bases left between them. CDR3 protein: CASRAIYEQYF. DNA of the CDR3: TGTGCCAGCAGGGCAATCTACGAGCAGTACTTC.

The genes are TRBV7-9 and TRBJ1-5; possibly TRBD1 for D (6 bases). The CDR3 consists of 15 residues. Trimming shortened V by 3 bases and J by 0 bases, and 9 bases separated the two germline ends. Germline CDR1 SEHNR, CDR2 FQNEAQ (reference sequence). The CDR3 here is CASSLDSYSNQPQHF. CDR3 nucleotide sequence: TGTGCCAGCAGCTTGGACAGTTATAGCAATCAGCCCCAGCATTTT. The variable domain in full, completed from reference TRBV7-9 and TRBJ1-5, reads DTGVSQNPRHKITKRGQNVTFRCDPISEHNRLYWYRQTLGQGPEFLTYFQNEAQLEKSRLLSDRFSAERPKGSFSTLEIQRTEQGDSAMYLCASSLDSYSNQPQHFGDGTRLSIL.

The chain has TRBV6-1 and TRBJ1-1, with D perhaps matching TRBD1 (5 bases). V lost 3 bases and J lost 4, with 9 bases in between. The CDR3 totals 13 residues. Per germline, CDR1 MNHNS and CDR2 SASEGT. The CDR3 DNA reads TGTGCCAGCAGTGACCCGGGGGGCACTGAAGCTTTCTTT. It specifies CASSDPGGTEAFF.

This chain uses TRBV15 with TRBJ2-2; TRBD2 agrees at 9 bases. The junction had 7 bases not matched to a gene; V was cut back by 1 base and J by 4 bases. This CDR3 region has 17 residues. Germline CDR1 is LNHNV and CDR2 is YYDKDF (reference sequence). CDR3 protein: CATSRGVAGVVTGELFF. In nucleotides, the CDR3 is TGTGCCACCAGCAGAGGCGTAGCGGGAGTAGTCACCGGGGAGCTGTTTTTT.

This clone has just a few counts. The chain uses TRBV18 and TRBJ1-1; D possibly corresponds to TRBD1 (5 bases). The CDR3 runs 15 residues. From germline, CDR1 is KGHSH and CDR2 LQKENI. Trimming stripped 3 bases from V and 1 base from J, with 12 bases between. The CDR3 DNA is TGTGCCAGCTCACCTCAGGGATTTGGGAACACTGAAGCTTTCTTT. It specifies CASSPQGFGNTEAFF. The full variable domain, with the rest looked up from reference TRBV18 and TRBJ1-1, is NAGVMQNPRHLVRRRGQEARLRCSPMKGHSHVYWYRQLPEEGLKFMVYLQKENIIDESGMPKERFSAEFPKEGPSILRIQQVVRGDSAAYFCASSPQGFGNTEAFFGQGTRLTVV.

This chain joins TRBV14 and TRBJ1-4, with D maybe TRBD1 (5 bases). Trimming shortened V by 4 bases and J by 8 bases, and 17 bases separated the two germline ends. Germline V lookup: CDR1 SGHDN, CDR2 FVKESK. The CDR3 contains 15 residues. CDR3 residues: CASSPSGTDFEKLFF. The CDR3 bases are TGTGCCAGCAGCCCGTCCGGGACCGATTTCGAAAAACTGTTTTTT.

V usage is TRBV19 and J usage is TRBJ2-2; D perhaps matches TRBD1 (5 bases). The germline CDR1 and CDR2 sequences are LNHDA and SQIVND (reference sequence). The CDR3 has 12 amino acids. V was pared by 5 bases and J by 5 bases, with 6 bases between. As DNA, the CDR3 is TGTGCCAGTAGTCAGGGTACCGGGGAGCTGTTTTTT. Protein sequence: CASSQGTGELFF.

The V and J genes are TRBV7-9 and TRBJ2-7; a possible D gene is TRBD2 (5 bases). CDR1 and CDR2 (germline): SEHNR, FQNEAQ (reference sequence). Between the trimmed V and J ends, which lost 5 bases and 6 bases, there was a span of 14 bases. The CDR3 sequence is 13 residues long. CDR3 nucleotides: TGTGCCAGCAGCACCCAGGACTCCGCCGAGCAGTACTTC. Protein sequence: CASSTQDSAEQYF.

The rearrangement links TRBV7-2 to TRBJ2-1; 10 bases align to TRBD1. Germline CDR1 SGHTA, CDR2 FQGNSA. The length of the CDR3 is 15 residues. V lost 5 bases, J lost 4 bases, and 5 bases stayed unmatched. CDR3 nucleotides: TGTGCCAGCAGCCTAGGACAGGGGGGGTACAATGAGCAGTTCTTC. Encoded protein: CASSLGQGGYNEQFF.

This chain uses TRBV6-5 with TRBJ1-6, with TRBD1 matching 10 bases. After removal of 7 bases from V and 10 bases from J, the junction contained 10 bases not matched to a gene. The V gene's germline CDR1 is MNHEY and CDR2 SVGAGI. The CDR3 is 15 amino acids. The CDR3 loop reads CASTVSGTGESPLHF. CDR3 in DNA: TGTGCCAGCACCGTATCGGGGACAGGGGAATCACCCCTCCACTTT.

The rearrangement links TRBV9 to TRBJ2-1; D is tentatively TRBD1 or TRBD2 (5 bases each). The CDR3 consists of 15 residues. V lost 0 bases and J lost 2, with 9 bases in between. CDR1 and CDR2 (germline): SGDLS, YYNGEE. The CDR3 protein is CASSVVGVTYNEQFF. CDR3 nucleotides: TGTGCCAGCAGCGTAGTGGGGGTAACCTACAATGAGCAGTTCTTC.